This TCR beta chain is drawn from a study of shared clonotypes between healthy human individuals. Study-wide background: There were three CD4 naive, three CD4 memory, two CD8 naive and one CD8 memory plates per donor. The study's findings and limits: Blood was the sole source, and tissue repertoires probably differ. Despite large depth, rarefaction showed incomplete sorted-subset sequencing.

About this clone itself: The antigen is undetermined.

This CDR3 contains 11 residues. Germline V lookup: CDR1 SGHDN, CDR2 FVKESK. V was clipped by 1 base and J by 6 bases, with 4 bases between them. The data were produced by immunoSEQ multiplex PCR, yet TCRdb's version contains in-frame clones alone and is incomplete. Among approximately 2,000,000 clones listed, about 90% were seen once. This sequence joins TRBV14 and TRBJ2-7, with D unclear. Sequencing input: naive CD4+ T cells from PBMCs. The sample's subset: CD45RA+ positively selected. The receptor comes from a man younger than 30 in good health. Some clones in this sample may be carry-over from other donors' samples. The CDR3 region is CASSQAVEQYF. In nucleotides, the CDR3 is TGTGCCAGCAGCCAAGCGGTCGAGCAGTACTTC. The full variable domain, its missing parts supplied by reference TRBV14 and TRBJ2-7, is EAGVTQFPSHSVIEKGQTVTLRCDPISGHDNLYWYRRVMGKEIKFLLHFVKESKQDESGMPNNRFLAERTGGTYSTLKVQPAELEDSGVYFCASSQAVEQYFGPGTRLTVT.